The text below deals with one TCR beta chain. The antigen remains unidentified. There were likely unrecorded immune exposures, though donors were nominally healthy when sampled. The data derive from a study of cytomegalovirus exposure and HLA in healthy donors. Whole-study results and caveats: The study recorded 150 to 200 TCR beta chains that were cytomegalovirus-associated. Relative to the approximately 680-donor mean, N-insertions were reportedly fewer in an Asian-associated ancestry cluster in a later analysis. CMV serostatus was the only immune exposure information that was available.

The CDR3 runs to 14 residues. The V and J ends lost 5 bases and 1 base respectively, with 11 bases between them. CDR1 MNHEY and CDR2 SMNVEV come from the germline V gene (reference sequence). PCR amplification relied on 60 Vbeta primers (plus 13 Jbeta primers). Data came from immunoSEQ multiplex PCR; TCRdb stores just in-frame clones and leaves some out. Here the sample spans some 160,000 clones, roughly 65% being singletons. Sequenced material: PBMCs. The V and J genes are TRBV27 and TRBJ1-1; possible D gene TRBD1, 6 bases. The source of this sequence is a man aged 60 to 69 in good health and CMV-seronegative. CDR3 region: CASSPGQQNTEAFF. The CDR3 bases are TGTGCCAGCAGTCCCGGACAGCAGAACACTGAAGCTTTCTTT.